Listed here are 24 T cell receptor beta chains from one sample, sequenced in a study of kidney transplant recipient with SARS-CoV-2 infection. MiXCR was run by TCRdb on the reads, yielding one entry per CDR3 protein. The profile shows about 240,000 distinct CDR3 sequences, 25% to 35% of them singletons. Sequencing was performed on a blood sample, taken at baseline and on roughly day 110 from a kidney transplant recipient. The receptors shown here come from a male patient between 25 and 40 years old who had COVID-19 and was a kidney transplant recipient. Certain T cells may be donor cells from the graft.

There are many counts of this clonotype. The V call is TRBV7-2, the J call TRBJ2-2; TRBD1 matches 10 bases. This CDR3 region has 16 residues. CDR1 SGHTA and CDR2 FQGNSA come from the germline V gene. J gave up 5 bases and V 7 bases, and 10 bases lay outside the gene matches. In DNA, the CDR3 is TGTGCCAGCACCAACCGGGACAGGGGAGAAACCGGGGAGCTGTTTTTT. Amino acid sequence: CASTNRDRGETGELFF.

This clonotype was seen a single time. Since a much larger clone is just one base distant, this may be a read error. J is TRBJ1-1 and V is TRBV6-5; no reliable D call. This CDR3 is built from 12 residues. Per the germline V gene, CDR1 is MNHEY and CDR2 is SVGAGI. This CDR3 is CASKVANTEALF. CDR3 nucleotide sequence: TGTGCCAGCAAGGTAGCGAACACTGAAGCTCTCTTT.

This clonotype was counted many times. The V and J genes are TRBV6-1 and TRBJ1-6, with D unresolved. The CDR3 totals 14 residues. In germline, CDR1 is MNHNS, CDR2 SASEGT. V was pared by 1 base and J by 3 bases, with 4 bases between. CDR3 coding DNA: TGTGCCAGCAGTGAAGGGTTCTATAATTCACCCCTCCACTTT. This translates into CASSEGFYNSPLHF.

This clonotype has at least ten counts. CDR3 protein: CASSLSIGTEAFF. CDR3 sequence (DNA): TGTGCCAGCAGTTTAAGTATTGGGACTGAAGCTTTCTTT. The J gene is TRBJ1-1, the V gene TRBV6-2 or TRBV6-3; no definite D call. V lost 4 bases, J lost 5 bases, and 11 bases lay in between. From germline, CDR1 is MNHEY and CDR2 SVGEGT. CDR3 size: 13 residues.

The chain has TRBV6-6 and TRBJ1-2; a weak D match, TRBD1 (5 bases). The germline gives CDR1 MNHNY, CDR2 SVGAGI (reference sequence). V was clipped by 3 bases and J by 4 bases, with 18 bases between them. This CDR3 region has 16 residues. This CDR3 is CASSYSGGGKTYGYTF. CDR3 DNA sequence: TGTGCCAGCAGTTATTCAGGTGGGGGAAAGACCTATGGCTACACCTTC.

This clonotype was detected ten times or more. The V gene is TRBV21-1, the J gene TRBJ1-1; the DNA was not compared with TRBD1, the D call given in the table. TRBV21-1 is designated a pseudogene. The CDR3 runs to 15 residues. The CDR3 DNA reads TGTGCCAGCAGCAAAATCGGCCCCCGGGCCACTGAAGCTTTCTTT. Translated, it gives CASSKIGPRATEAFF.

A word on this clonotype: A much larger clone sits a single nucleotide away, making a read error possible. The V call is TRBV3-1, the J call TRBJ2-2; D remains unclear. The CDR3 has 15 residues. From germline, CDR1 is LGHDT and CDR2 YNNKEL (reference sequence). Trimming stripped 3 bases from V and 5 bases from J, with 13 bases between. The CDR3 coding sequence is TGTGCCAGCAGCCATATGACATCCCCAACCGGGGAGCTGTTTTTT. Translation gives CASSHMTSPTGELFF.

This clonotype was observed a few times. V usage is TRBV4-1 and J usage is TRBJ2-1; D not resolved. Trimming cost V 0 bases and J 0 bases, with 6 bases left between them. There are 15 residues in the CDR3. CDR1 is MGHRA and CDR2 is YSYEKL in the germline V gene. As DNA, the CDR3 is TGCGCCAGCAGCCAAGACGTCAGCTCCTACAATGAGCAGTTCTTC. Its protein is CASSQDVSSYNEQFF.

This clonotype occurred many times. This rearrangement joins TRBV12-3 or TRBV12-4 to TRBJ1-4, with a weak D call TRBD1 (5 bases). V lost 6 bases, J lost 7 bases, and 15 bases lay in between. The CDR3 sequence is 14 residues long. The CDR3 reads CASSPAGLSEKLFF. As DNA, the CDR3 is TGTGCCAGCAGCCCAGCAGGGTTATCTGAAAAACTGTTTTTT.

V gene TRBV19 combines with J gene TRBJ1-2; D gene ambiguous. Germline CDR1 reads LNHDA; CDR2 reads SQIVND (reference sequence). The CDR3 length is 17 residues. V lost 5 bases, J lost 4 bases, and 23 bases lay in between. CDR3 bases: TGTGCCAGTAGTTGGGTCACGACAAATCGAAAGACCTATGGCTACACCTTC. Residues: CASSWVTTNRKTYGYTF.

Concerning this clonotype itself: With a much larger clone just one base away, this may be a read error. The chain links TRBV24-1 to TRBJ1-2, with D possibly matching TRBD1 (5 bases). V was pared by 2 bases and J by 7 bases, with 19 bases between. Looked up from germline, CDR1 is KGHDR and CDR2 is SFDVKD. The CDR3 contains 16 residues. The CDR3 DNA sequence: TGTGCCACCAGTGATTCTCCGGGACGGGGGGTACGTGGCTACACCTTC. Residues: CATSDSPGRGVRGYTF.

Comments on this clonotype: A read error may be the cause here, since a much bigger clone is one base away. The chain combines TRBV6-5 with TRBJ2-4; 10 bases agree with TRBD2. The end of the DNA aligns better with TRBJ2-7, so the J call may be wrong. Germline lookup yields CDR1 MNHEY and CDR2 SVGAGI. The CDR3 is made up of 15 amino acids. DNA for the CDR3: TGTGCCAGCAGACCGTTTAGCGGGAGGAAGAGCGAGCAGTACTTC. This gives the protein CASRPFSGRKSEQYF.

The gene calls are TRBV2 and TRBJ2-4, with D maybe TRBD1 (5 bases). Between the trimmed V and J ends, which lost 7 bases and 2 bases, there was a span of 15 bases. There are 15 residues in the CDR3. Looked up from germline, CDR1 is SNHLY and CDR2 is FYNNEI. This CDR3 reads CASTITGLSKNIQYF. The CDR3 DNA is TGTGCCAGCACTATAACAGGCCTCTCCAAAAACATTCAGTACTTC.

This clonotype has a count of ten or more. The chain joins TRBV6-5 to TRBJ2-2, with 8 nucleotides matching TRBD1. Unmatched junction bases numbered 14, after V lost 5 bases and J lost 6 bases. CDR1 is MNHEY, CDR2 SVGAGI, per germline. This CDR3 spans 17 amino acids. Here the CDR3 DNA reads TGTGCCAGCAGTGAGACCCTCAGGACAGGGTGGTCCGGGGAGCTGTTTTTT. Translation: CASSETLRTGWSGELFF.

Points on this clonotype: A much larger clonotype is one base distant, so this may be a read error. Here the CDR3 omits its conserved ending phenylalanine or tryptophan, so a read error is the likely source. The V and J genes are TRBV3-1 and TRBJ1-1; D is uncertain. Germline CDR1 and CDR2: LGHDT and YNNKEL (reference sequence). The CDR3 runs 17 residues. Trimming shortened V by 5 bases and J by 4 bases, and 23 bases separated the two germline ends. CDR3 protein: CASSNPGPISIRTEAFL. The CDR3 region has the DNA TGTGCCAGCAGCAACCCGGGTCCCATTTCAATTCGCACTGAAGCTTTCCTT.

The V and J genes are TRBV20-1 and TRBJ1-5; D is perhaps TRBD1 (5 bases). Germline-derived CDR1 and CDR2 are DFQATT and SNEGSKA (reference sequence). This CDR3 region has 12 residues. V gave up 1 base and J gave up 11 bases, with 12 bases separating them. CDR3 sequence (DNA): TGCAGTGCTAGAGCGACAGACACTTCCCAGCATTTT. This encodes CSARATDTSQHF.

This clonotype was seen ten or more times. V usage is TRBV27 and J usage is TRBJ2-7; 7 bases line up with TRBD1. Losses at the gene ends were 5 bases for V and 4 bases for J; bases not matched to a gene: 2. The CDR3 loop spans 12 amino acids. Germline CDR1 reads MNHEY; CDR2 reads SMNVEV (reference sequence). The CDR3 DNA follows: TGTGCCAGCAGTGCACAGGGGTACGAGCAGTACTTC. Translation gives CASSAQGYEQYF.

In regard to this clonotype: A much larger clone differs from this one at a single base, so this may be a read error. The genes are TRBV5-6 and TRBJ1-2; D call uncertain. Germline CDR1 is SGHDT and CDR2 is YYEEEE. The CDR3 spans 16 residues. CDR3 nucleotides: TGTGCCAGCCAGTGGAACAATAGTCGAAAGACCTATGACTACACCTTC. Protein sequence: CASQWNNSRKTYDYTF.

Ten or more counts support this clonotype. This chain connects TRBV15 to TRBJ2-7; 10 nucleotides agree with TRBD2. In germline, CDR1 is LNHNV, CDR2 YYDKDF (reference sequence). V was clipped by 2 bases and J by 3 bases; unmatched bases: 1. CDR3 length: 14 amino acids. CDR3 nucleotide sequence: TGTGCCACCAGCAGACTAGCGGGAGTCTACGAGCAGTACTTC. It is translated as CATSRLAGVYEQYF.

This clonotype was counted ten times or more. The rearrangement joins TRBV12-3 or TRBV12-4 to TRBJ2-2, with 14 bases that match TRBD2. The V and J ends lost 6 bases and 7 bases, in that order; junction bases with no gene match: 7. The CDR3 covers 16 residues. CDR3 bases: TGTGCCAGCAGCCCTGGACTAGCGGGAGGTAACGGGGAGCTGTTTTTT. Translated: CASSPGLAGGNGELFF.

Comments on this clonotype: A much larger clone is a single base away; this may be a read error. The gene calls are TRBV18 and TRBJ2-2; 7 nucleotides align to TRBD1. CDR3 length: 13 residues. Per the germline V gene, CDR1 is KGHSH and CDR2 is LQKENI. The CDR3 protein is CAGSVQGSGELFF. CDR3 in DNA: TGTGCCGGCTCAGTACAGGGGTCCGGGGAGCTGTTTTTT.

On this clonotype itself: One base away lies a much larger clone, so this may be a sequencing read error. J is TRBJ1-1 and V is TRBV6-1; 7 bases map to TRBD1. The J segment lost 4 bases and the V segment lost 7 bases, leaving 15 bases of the junction unmatched. Germline CDR1 MNHNS, CDR2 SASEGT. This CDR3 contains 16 residues. The CDR3 region is CASNGWGQRRTTEAFF. CDR3 sequence (DNA): TGTGCCAGCAACGGCTGGGGACAGAGGAGGACCACTGAAGCTTTCTTT.

Comment on this clonotype: A read error may account for a junction end that differs from germline. The CDR3 bases are TGCACCAGCAGCCACAGAGGAACAGGGTTGGCGGGGAGTGGAAAACTGTTTTTT. Translation: CTSSHRGTGLAGSGKLFF. The chain couples TRBV4-1 to TRBJ1-4; maybe TRBD1 (6 bases). Germline lookup yields CDR1 MGHRA and CDR2 YSYEKL. The length of the CDR3 is 18 residues.

This clonotype came up many times. This rearrangement joins TRBV24-1 to TRBJ2-1, with 12 bases fitting TRBD1. V was pared by 0 bases and J by 6 bases, with 5 bases of the junction left unmatched. The CDR3 runs to 17 residues. Germline assignment: CDR1 KGHDR and CDR2 SFDVKD. The CDR3 sequence: CATSDLGTGGMFNEQFF. CDR3 sequence (DNA): TGTGCCACCAGTGATTTGGGGACAGGGGGCATGTTCAATGAGCAGTTCTTC.